Listed below are T cell receptor beta chains from one sample, sequenced in a study of human T cells and chemical hapten exposure. Each CDR3 protein is one row after TCRdb ran MiXCR on the RACE reads. Of about 140,000 distinct CDR3 sequences detected, over 9.5% appear once; the ten largest clones hold about 1.3%. Specimen: whole blood, collected in connection with sensitization to the hapten diphenylcyclopropenone (DPC). All receptors come from a woman aged 50 to 65 with alopecia areata. Some clones in this sample may be carry-over from other donors' samples. Both conserved end residues are part of each CDR3. A D gene is named only where the DNA matches it firmly. The listing skips clone size in some rows; elsewhere it reads once, few, many or a size class.

d_call,j_call,clone_size,v_call,cdr3_nt,cdr3_aa
-,TRBJ2-6,-,TRBV29-1,TGCAGCGTTTCGCAATTCTCTGGGGCCAACGTCCTGACTTTC,CSVSQFSGANVLTF
-,TRBJ2-7,few,TRBV6-1,TGTGCCAGCAGGACAGGGATTGGGAGCGGGATCTACGAGCAGTACTTC,CASRTGIGSGIYEQYF
-,TRBJ2-1,-,TRBV7-8,TGTGCCAGCAGCTTAGGAAGCCCAGACAATGAGCAGTTCTTC,CASSLGSPDNEQFF
-,TRBJ1-2,-,TRBV6-5,TGTGCCAGCAGTTCCGGACAGTCAACAACGGGCTATGGCTACACCTTC,CASSSGQSTTGYGYTF
-,TRBJ2-3,-,TRBV10-3,TGTGCCATCAGTGCGAGGGGGACAGATACGCAGTATTTT,CAISARGTDTQYF
-,TRBJ2-7,few,TRBV7-2,TGTGCCAGCAGCTTAGGGGGCGTAAATTCCTACGAGCAGTACTTC,CASSLGGVNSYEQYF
TRBD1,TRBJ1-3,-,TRBV6-5,TGTGCCAGCACCACCCACAGGGGGGGGATTTTCTCTGGAAACACCATATATTTT,CASTTHRGGIFSGNTIYF
-,TRBJ2-5,few,TRBV7-6,TGTGCCAGCAGCTTCCTGGGGGGTGGGACCCAGTACTTC,CASSFLGGGTQYF
TRBD1,TRBJ1-6,-,TRBV4-3,TGCGCCAGCAGCCAAGGGACAGGGGGCGATGATTCACCCCTCCACTTT,CASSQGTGGDDSPLHF
-,TRBJ1-3,few,TRBV28,TGTGCCAGCAAGCGCAGGGAAGCTGGAAACACCATATATTTT,CASKRREAGNTIYF
-,TRBJ1-2,-,TRBV18,TGTGCCAGCTCACCCCGTGAGGGAACTGGCTACACCTTC,CASSPREGTGYTF
TRBD1,TRBJ2-3,few,TRBV7-2,TGTGCCAGCAGCTTCCAGGGGGCTGCTAGCACAGATACGCAGTATTTT,CASSFQGAASTDTQYF
TRBD2,TRBJ2-1,few,TRBV14,TGTGCCAGCAGCCAAGGGCCTAGCGGGCAAGATGAGCAGTTCTTC,CASSQGPSGQDEQFF
-,TRBJ2-2,few,TRBV19,TGTGCCAGTAGTATACTTACGGGCGGGATCTTCAACACCGGGGAGCTGTTTTTT,CASSILTGGIFNTGELFF
-,TRBJ2-3,few,TRBV14,TGTGCCAGCAGCCAAGAAAGGGGGGGGCCGCATACGCAGTATTTT,CASSQERGGPHTQYF
TRBD2,TRBJ2-3,many,TRBV20-1,TGCAGTGCTAACGAACTAGCGGGAGGGGGAAATACGCAGTATTTT,CSANELAGGGNTQYF
-,TRBJ2-7,-,TRBV19,TGTGCCAGTAGTAGGTCCGGAGAACGAGGCGAGCAGTACTTC,CASSRSGERGEQYF